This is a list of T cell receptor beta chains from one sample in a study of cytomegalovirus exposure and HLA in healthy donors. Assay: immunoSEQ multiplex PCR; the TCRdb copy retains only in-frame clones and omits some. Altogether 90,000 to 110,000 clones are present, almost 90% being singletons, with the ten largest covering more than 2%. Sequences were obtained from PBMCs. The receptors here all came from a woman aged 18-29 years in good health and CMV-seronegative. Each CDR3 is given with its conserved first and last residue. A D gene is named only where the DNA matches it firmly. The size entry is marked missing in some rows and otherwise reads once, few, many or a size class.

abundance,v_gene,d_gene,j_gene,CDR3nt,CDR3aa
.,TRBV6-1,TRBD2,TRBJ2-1,TGTGCCAGCAGCGGAGGGACTAGCCCGAACAATGAGCAGTTCTTC,CASSGGTSPNNEQFF
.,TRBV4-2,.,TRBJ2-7,TGTGCCAGCAGCCCCTCCCTCCTACAGGGACCAACTCTCCTCTTATCGTACGAGCAGTACTTC,CASSPSLLQGPTLLLSYEQYF
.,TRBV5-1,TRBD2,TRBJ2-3,TGCGCCAGCAGCTTCGGGCTAGCGGGGGGCACAGATACGCAGTATTTT,CASSFGLAGGTDTQYF
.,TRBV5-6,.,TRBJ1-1,TGTGCCAGCAGCTTTCAGCGAAACACTGAAGCTTTCTTT,CASSFQRNTEAFF
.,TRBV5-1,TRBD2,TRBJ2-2,TGCGCCAGCAGCTTGGAAAGACTAGCGGTGGAAGGGGAGCTGTTTTTT,CASSLERLAVEGELFF
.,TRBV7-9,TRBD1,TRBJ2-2,TGTGCCAGCAGCGGACAGGTCCCGACCGGGGAGCTGTTTTTT,CASSGQVPTGELFF
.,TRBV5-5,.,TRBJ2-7,TGTGCCAGCAGCCCGGGTGGGGCTGGCTACGAGCAGTACTTC,CASSPGGAGYEQYF
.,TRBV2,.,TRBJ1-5,TGTGCCAGCAGTGTAGGGGTTCGTCAGCCCCAGCATTTT,CASSVGVRQPQHF
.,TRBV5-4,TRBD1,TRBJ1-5,TGTGCCAGCAGCCGGGGCCCGGGACAGGGGGCAGTAGACAGCAATCAGCCCCAGCATTTT,CASSRGPGQGAVDSNQPQHF
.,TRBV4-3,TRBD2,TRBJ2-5,TGCGCCAGCAGCCAAGTAACGCGGGGGGGACCCGAGACCCAGTACTTC,CASSQVTRGGPETQYF
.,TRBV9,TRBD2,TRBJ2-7,TGTGCCAGCAGCGCATCTGTTGGGGGGGTCCCCTACGAGCAGTACTTC,CASSASVGGVPYEQYF
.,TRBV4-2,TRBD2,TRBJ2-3,TGTGCCAGCAGCCAAGAACCCTATAGCGGGACCCTAACTAGCACAGATACGCAGTATTTT,CASSQEPYSGTLTSTDTQYF
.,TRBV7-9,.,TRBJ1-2,TGTGCCAGCAGCTCAAGAGCGGGACTCTCGGGGTATGGCTACACCTTC,CASSSRAGLSGYGYTF
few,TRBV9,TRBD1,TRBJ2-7,TGTGCCAGCAGCATCGGGACAGGTGCCTACGAGCAGTACTTC,CASSIGTGAYEQYF
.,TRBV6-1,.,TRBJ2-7,TGTGCCAGCAGGGGGGACTGGTTGTCGGGCGAGCAGTACTTC,CASRGDWLSGEQYF
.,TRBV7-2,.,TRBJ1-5,TGTGCCAGCAGCTTAACCCCAGGGGCTCAGCCCCAGCATTTT,CASSLTPGAQPQHF
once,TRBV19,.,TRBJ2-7,TGTGCCAGTATAGACAGGCTGGGCGAGCAGTACTTC,CASIDRLGEQYF
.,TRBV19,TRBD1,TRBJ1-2,TGTGCCAGTAGTACAGGGGGCCGAGGCTACACCTTC,CASSTGGRGYTF
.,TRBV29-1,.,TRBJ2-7,TGCAGCGCCAGGGTATCGGACGAGCAGTACTTC,CSARVSDEQYF
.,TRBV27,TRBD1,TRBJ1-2,TGTGCCAGCAGTTTAACAGGGGGCATCTATGGCTACACCTTC,CASSLTGGIYGYTF